This TCR beta chain was recovered during a study of blood T cell repertoires in COVID-19. Study-level information: T cells, B-cell-depleted T cells, or PBMCs supplied cDNA or gDNA.

V was pared by 5 bases and J by 4 bases, with 11 bases between. Per germline, CDR1 LNHDA and CDR2 SQIVND (reference sequence). The CDR3 runs to 13 residues. The table came from immunoSEQ multiplex PCR; TCRdb's copy has only in-frame clones and leaves some out. This table has approximately 270,000 clones, 89% appearing once. The material sequenced was peripheral blood. This rearrangement joins TRBV19 to TRBJ1-1, with D perhaps TRBD1 (5 bases). The TCR was taken from a man aged 50 to 60 with acute or convalescent COVID-19. DNA of the CDR3: TGTGCCAGTAGTGTCAGGGAGGCCACTGAAGCTTTCTTT. This gives the protein CASSVREATEAFF.